What follows describes a single T cell receptor beta chain. Antigen unknown. This specimen comes from a study of cytomegalovirus exposure and HLA in healthy donors. Study background: Findings of an earlier analysis included roughly 110 million unique TCR beta sequences from about 180 million T cells. General observations from the study: The study listed 150 to 200 cytomegalovirus-associated TCR beta chains.

Trimming at V came to 5 bases and at J to 5 bases, leaving 6 bases not matched to a gene. The germline gives CDR1 SEHNR, CDR2 FQNEAQ (reference sequence). This CDR3 spans 14 amino acids. PCR employed 60 Vbeta and 13 Jbeta primers. Some clones are missing from TCRdb's copy, which holds only in-frame ones; the method was immunoSEQ multiplex PCR. The top ten hold around 2.5% of the sample, which has about 160,000 clones, approximately 72% seen once. Each donor's status was that of a healthy bone marrow donor. The sequencing input was PBMCs. This receptor was identified in a female donor in good health and CMV-seronegative. This chain connects TRBV7-9 to TRBJ1-1; 9 bases agree with TRBD1. CDR3 nucleotide sequence: TGTGCCAGCAGCCTTACAGGGGGCGGAACTGAAGCTTTCTTT. Its translation: CASSLTGGGTEAFF.